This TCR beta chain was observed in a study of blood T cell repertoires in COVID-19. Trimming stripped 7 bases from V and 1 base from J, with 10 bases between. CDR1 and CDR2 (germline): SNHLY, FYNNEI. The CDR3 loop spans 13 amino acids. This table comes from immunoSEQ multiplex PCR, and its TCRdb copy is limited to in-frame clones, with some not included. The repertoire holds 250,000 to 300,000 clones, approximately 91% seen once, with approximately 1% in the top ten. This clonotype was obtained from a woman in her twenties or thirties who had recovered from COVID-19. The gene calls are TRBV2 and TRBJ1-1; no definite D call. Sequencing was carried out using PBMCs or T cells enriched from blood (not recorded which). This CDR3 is CASMYSPNTEAFF. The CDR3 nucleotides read TGTGCCAGCATGTATAGCCCGAACACTGAAGCTTTCTTT.